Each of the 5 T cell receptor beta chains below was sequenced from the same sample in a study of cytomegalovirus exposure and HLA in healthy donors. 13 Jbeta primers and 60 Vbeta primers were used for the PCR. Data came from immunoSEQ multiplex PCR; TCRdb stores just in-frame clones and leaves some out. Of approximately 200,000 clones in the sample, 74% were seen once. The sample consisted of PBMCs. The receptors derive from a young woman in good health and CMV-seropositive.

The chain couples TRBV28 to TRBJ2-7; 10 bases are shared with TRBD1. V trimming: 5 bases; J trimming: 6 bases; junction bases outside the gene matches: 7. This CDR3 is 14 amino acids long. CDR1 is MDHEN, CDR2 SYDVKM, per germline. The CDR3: CASSPRTGGGEQYF. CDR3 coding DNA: TGTGCCAGCAGTCCCCGGACAGGGGGGGGCGAGCAGTACTTC.

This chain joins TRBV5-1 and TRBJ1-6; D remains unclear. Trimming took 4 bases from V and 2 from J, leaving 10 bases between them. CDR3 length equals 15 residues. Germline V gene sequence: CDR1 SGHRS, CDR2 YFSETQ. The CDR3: CASSGGGTYNSPLHF. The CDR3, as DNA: TGCGCCAGCAGCGGTGGAGGCACCTATAATTCACCCCTCCACTTT. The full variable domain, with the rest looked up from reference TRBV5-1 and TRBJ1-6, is KAGVTQTPRYLIKTRGQQVTLSCSPISGHRSVSWYQQTPGQGLQFLFEYFSETQRNKGNFPGRFSGRQFSNSRSEMNVSTLELGDSALYLCASSGGGTYNSPLHFGNGTRLTVT.

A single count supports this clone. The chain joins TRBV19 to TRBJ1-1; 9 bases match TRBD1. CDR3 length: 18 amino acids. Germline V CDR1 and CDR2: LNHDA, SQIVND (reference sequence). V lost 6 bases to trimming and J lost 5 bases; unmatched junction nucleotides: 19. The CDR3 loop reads CASSPGTGYADGGTEAFF. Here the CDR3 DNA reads TGTGCCAGTAGCCCCGGGACAGGGTACGCGGATGGGGGGACTGAAGCTTTCTTT.

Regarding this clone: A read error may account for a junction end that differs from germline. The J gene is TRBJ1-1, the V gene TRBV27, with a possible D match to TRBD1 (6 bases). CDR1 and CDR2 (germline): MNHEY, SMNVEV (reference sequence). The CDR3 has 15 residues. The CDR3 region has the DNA TGTGCCGGCAGTTCAGGGACAACCTTTAACACTGAAGCTTTCTTT. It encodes CAGSSGTTFNTEAFF.

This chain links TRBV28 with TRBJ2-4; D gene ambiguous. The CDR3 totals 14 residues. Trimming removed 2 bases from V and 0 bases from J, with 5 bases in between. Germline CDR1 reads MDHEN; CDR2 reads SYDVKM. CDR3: CASSLQAAKNIQYF. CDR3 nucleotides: TGTGCCAGCAGTTTACAAGCAGCCAAAAACATTCAGTACTTC.